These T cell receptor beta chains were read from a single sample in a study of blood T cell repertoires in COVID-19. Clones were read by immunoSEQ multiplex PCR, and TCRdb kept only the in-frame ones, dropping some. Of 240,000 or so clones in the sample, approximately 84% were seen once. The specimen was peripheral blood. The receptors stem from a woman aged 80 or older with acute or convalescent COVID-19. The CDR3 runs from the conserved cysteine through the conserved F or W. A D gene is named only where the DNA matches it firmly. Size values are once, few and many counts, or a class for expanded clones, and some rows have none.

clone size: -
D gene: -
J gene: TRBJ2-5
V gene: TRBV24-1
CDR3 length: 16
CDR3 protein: CATSDFGQKVAETQYF
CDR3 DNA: TGTGCCACCAGTGATTTCGGGCAAAAGGTAGCGGAGACCCAGTACTTC

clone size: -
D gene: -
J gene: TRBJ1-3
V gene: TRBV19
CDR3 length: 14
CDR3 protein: CASSLSGERNTIYF
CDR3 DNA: TGTGCCAGTAGTCTAAGCGGGGAAAGAAACACCATATATTTT

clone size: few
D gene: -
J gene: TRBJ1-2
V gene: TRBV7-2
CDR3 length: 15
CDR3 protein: CASYEGRGSNYGYTF
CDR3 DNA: TGTGCCAGCTACGAGGGCAGGGGATCTAACTATGGCTACACCTTC

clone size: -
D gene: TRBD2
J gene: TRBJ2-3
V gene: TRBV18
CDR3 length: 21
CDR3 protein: CASSPNSGVAGAGGGTDTQYF
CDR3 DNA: TGTGCCAGCTCACCTAATTCCGGCGTAGCGGGAGCGGGAGGAGGCACAGATACGCAGTATTTT

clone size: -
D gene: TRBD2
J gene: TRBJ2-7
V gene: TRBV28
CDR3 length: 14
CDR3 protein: CASSGTSEYHEQYF
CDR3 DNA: TGTGCCAGCAGTGGGACTAGCGAATATCACGAGCAGTACTTC

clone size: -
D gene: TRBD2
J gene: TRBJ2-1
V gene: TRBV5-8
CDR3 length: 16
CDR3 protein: CASSYAGTSAYNEQFF
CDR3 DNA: TGTGCCAGCAGCTACGCCGGGACTAGCGCTTACAATGAGCAGTTCTTC

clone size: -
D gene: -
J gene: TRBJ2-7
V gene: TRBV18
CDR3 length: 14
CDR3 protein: CASSRRDLGDEQYF
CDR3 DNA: TGTGCCAGCTCACGGCGGGATCTAGGGGACGAGCAGTACTTC

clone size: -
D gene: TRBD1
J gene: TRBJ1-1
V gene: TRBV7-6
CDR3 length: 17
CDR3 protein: CASSLNPGQGGLTEAFF
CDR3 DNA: TGTGCCAGCAGCCTGAATCCGGGACAGGGAGGCTTAACTGAAGCTTTCTTT

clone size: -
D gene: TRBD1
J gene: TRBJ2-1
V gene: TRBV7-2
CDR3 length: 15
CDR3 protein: CASSLGTGSYNEQFF
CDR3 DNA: TGTGCCAGCAGCTTAGGGACAGGCTCCTACAATGAGCAGTTCTTC

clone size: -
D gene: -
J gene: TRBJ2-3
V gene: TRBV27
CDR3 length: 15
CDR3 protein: CASTPFPGSTDTQYF
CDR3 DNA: TGTGCCAGCACCCCCTTCCCGGGGAGCACAGATACGCAGTATTTT

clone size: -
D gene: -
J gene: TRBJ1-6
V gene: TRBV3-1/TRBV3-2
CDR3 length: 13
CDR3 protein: CASSPSQFSPLHF
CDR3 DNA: TGTGCCAGCAGTCCCTCGCAGTTTTCACCCCTCCACTTT

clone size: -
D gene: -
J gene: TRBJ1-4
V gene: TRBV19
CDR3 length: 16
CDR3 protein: CASSIRTAPGIEKLFF
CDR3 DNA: TGTGCCAGTAGTATTCGGACTGCTCCGGGGATTGAAAAACTGTTTTTT

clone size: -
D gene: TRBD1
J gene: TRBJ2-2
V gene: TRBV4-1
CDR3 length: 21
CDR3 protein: CASSQILPRDRRYANTGELFF
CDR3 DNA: TGCGCCAGCAGCCAAATATTGCCGAGGGACAGGCGATACGCGAACACCGGGGAGCTGTTTTTT

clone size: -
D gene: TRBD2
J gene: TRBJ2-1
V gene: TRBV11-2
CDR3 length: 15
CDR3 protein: CASSFSVAGVNEQFF
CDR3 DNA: TGTGCCAGCAGCTTTTCGGTAGCGGGAGTAAATGAGCAGTTCTTC

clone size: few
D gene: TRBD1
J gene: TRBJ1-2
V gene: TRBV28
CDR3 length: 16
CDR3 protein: CASTLTQSGQGNGYTF
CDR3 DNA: TGTGCCAGCACTCTAACCCAGTCGGGACAGGGGAATGGCTACACCTTC

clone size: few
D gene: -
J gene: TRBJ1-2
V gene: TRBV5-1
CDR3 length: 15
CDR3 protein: CASSLMAGPNYGYTF
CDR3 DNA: TGCGCCAGCAGCCTTATGGCGGGTCCCAACTATGGCTACACCTTC

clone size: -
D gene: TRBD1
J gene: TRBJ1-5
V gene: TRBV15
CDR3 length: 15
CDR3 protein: CATSRDRGQGQPQHF
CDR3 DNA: TGTGCCACCAGCAGAGACAGGGGGCAGGGTCAGCCCCAGCATTTT

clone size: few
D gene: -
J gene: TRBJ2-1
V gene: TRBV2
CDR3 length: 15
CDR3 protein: CASSDAGLGANEQFF
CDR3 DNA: TGTGCCAGCAGCGACGCGGGGCTAGGGGCCAATGAGCAGTTCTTC

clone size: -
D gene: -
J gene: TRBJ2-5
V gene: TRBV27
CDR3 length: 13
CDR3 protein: CASSLRWSETQYF
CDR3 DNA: TGTGCCAGCAGTTTGAGGTGGTCCGAGACCCAGTACTTC

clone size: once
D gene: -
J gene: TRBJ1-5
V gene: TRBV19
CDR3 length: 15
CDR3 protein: CASARQFGANQPQHF
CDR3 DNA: TGTGCCAGTGCACGACAGTTTGGGGCCAATCAGCCCCAGCATTTT

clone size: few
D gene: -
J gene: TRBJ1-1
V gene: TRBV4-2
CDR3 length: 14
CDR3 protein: CASRLTGTETEAFF
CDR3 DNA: TGTGCCAGCAGACTTACAGGGACCGAGACTGAAGCTTTCTTT

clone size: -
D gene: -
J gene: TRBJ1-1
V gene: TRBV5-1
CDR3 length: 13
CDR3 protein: CASSRGELSEAFF
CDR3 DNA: TGCGCCAGCAGCCGGGGGGAGCTGAGTGAAGCTTTCTTT

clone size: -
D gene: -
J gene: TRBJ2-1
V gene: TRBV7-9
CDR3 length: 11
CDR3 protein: CASSLRNEQFF
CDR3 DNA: TGTGCCAGCAGCTTACGCAATGAGCAGTTCTTC

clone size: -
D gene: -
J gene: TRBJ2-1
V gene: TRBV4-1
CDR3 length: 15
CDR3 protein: CASSQELRGLNEQFF
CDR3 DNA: TGCGCCAGCAGCCAAGAATTGCGAGGCCTCAATGAGCAGTTCTTC

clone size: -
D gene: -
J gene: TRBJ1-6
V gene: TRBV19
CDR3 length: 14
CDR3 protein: CASSRQGYGSPLHF
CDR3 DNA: TGTGCCAGTAGTCGTCAGGGATACGGATCACCCCTCCACTTT

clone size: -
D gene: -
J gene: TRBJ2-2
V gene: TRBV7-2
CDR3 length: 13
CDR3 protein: CASSLWGERELFF
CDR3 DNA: TGTGCCAGCAGCTTATGGGGGGAGAGGGAGCTGTTTTTT

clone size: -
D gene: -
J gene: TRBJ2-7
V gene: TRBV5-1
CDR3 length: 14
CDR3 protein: CASSVQGELREQYF
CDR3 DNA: TGCGCCAGCAGCGTACAGGGCGAGCTGCGCGAGCAGTACTTC

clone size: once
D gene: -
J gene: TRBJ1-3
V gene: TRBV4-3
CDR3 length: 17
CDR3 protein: CASSQDHIGFSGNTIYF
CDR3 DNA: TGCGCCAGCAGCCAAGATCATATCGGGTTCTCTGGAAACACCATATATTTT

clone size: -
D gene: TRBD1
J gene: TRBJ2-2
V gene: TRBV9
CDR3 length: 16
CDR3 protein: CASSAGTGNVPGELFF
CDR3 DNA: TGTGCCAGCAGCGCCGGGACAGGGAACGTTCCCGGGGAGCTGTTTTTT

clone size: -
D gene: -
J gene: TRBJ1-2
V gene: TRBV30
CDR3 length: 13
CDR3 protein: CAWIDEAAHGYTF
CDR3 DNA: TGTGCCTGGATCGACGAAGCAGCGCATGGCTACACCTTC

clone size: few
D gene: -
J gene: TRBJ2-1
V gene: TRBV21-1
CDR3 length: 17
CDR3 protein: CASIRVSAGASYNEQFF
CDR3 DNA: TGTGCCAGCATTAGGGTTTCGGCGGGAGCTTCCTACAATGAGCAGTTCTTC

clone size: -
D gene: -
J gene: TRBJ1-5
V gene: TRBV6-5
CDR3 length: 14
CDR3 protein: CASKPAGQGQPQHF
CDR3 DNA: TGTGCCAGCAAACCGGCAGGGCAAGGTCAGCCCCAGCATTTT

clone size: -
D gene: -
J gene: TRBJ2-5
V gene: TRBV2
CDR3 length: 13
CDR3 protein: CASRTWASETQYF
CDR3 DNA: TGTGCCAGCAGAACGTGGGCCTCGGAGACCCAGTACTTC

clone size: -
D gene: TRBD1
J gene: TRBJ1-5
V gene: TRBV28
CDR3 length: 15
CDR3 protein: CASRPGQGGNQPQHF
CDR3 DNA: TGTGCCAGCAGGCCGGGACAGGGGGGCAATCAGCCCCAGCATTTT

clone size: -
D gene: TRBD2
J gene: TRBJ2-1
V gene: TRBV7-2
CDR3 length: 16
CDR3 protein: CASSLLAGSSYNEQFF
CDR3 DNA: TGTGCCAGCAGCTTACTAGCGGGAAGCTCCTACAATGAGCAGTTCTTC

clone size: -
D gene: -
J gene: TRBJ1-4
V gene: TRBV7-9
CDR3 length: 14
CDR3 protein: CASTKTATNEKLFF
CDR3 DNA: TGTGCCAGCACTAAGACTGCAACTAATGAAAAACTGTTTTTT

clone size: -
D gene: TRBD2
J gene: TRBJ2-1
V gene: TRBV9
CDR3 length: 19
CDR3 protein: CASSSLTSGSVHSYNEQFF
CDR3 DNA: TGTGCCAGCAGCTCTCTCACTAGCGGGAGTGTGCACTCCTACAATGAGCAGTTCTTC

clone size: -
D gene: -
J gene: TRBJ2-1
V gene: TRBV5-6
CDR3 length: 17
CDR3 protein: CASSLARGRSSYNEQFF
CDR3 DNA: TGTGCCAGCAGCTTGGCACGGGGGAGGAGCTCCTACAATGAGCAGTTCTTC

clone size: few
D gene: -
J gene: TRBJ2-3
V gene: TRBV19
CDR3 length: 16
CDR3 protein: CASSEGGAGRTDTQYF
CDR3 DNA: TGTGCCAGTAGTGAAGGGGGGGCCGGTCGCACAGATACGCAGTATTTT

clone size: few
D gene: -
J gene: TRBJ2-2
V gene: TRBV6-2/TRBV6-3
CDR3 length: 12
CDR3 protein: CASSLRTGELFF
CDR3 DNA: TGTGCCAGCAGTCTACGCACCGGGGAGCTGTTTTTT

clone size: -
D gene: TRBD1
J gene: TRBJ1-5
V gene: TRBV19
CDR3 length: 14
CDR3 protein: CANMGQGGSQPQHF
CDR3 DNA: TGTGCCAATATGGGACAGGGAGGTTCTCAGCCCCAGCATTTT

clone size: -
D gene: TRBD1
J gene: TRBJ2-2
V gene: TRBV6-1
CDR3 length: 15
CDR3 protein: CASSEVRGPGGELFF
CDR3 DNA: TGTGCCAGCAGTGAAGTCAGGGGGCCTGGCGGGGAGCTGTTTTTT

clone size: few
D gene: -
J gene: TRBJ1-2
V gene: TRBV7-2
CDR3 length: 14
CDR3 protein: CASSLARAGYGYTF
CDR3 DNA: TGTGCCAGCAGCTTAGCCAGGGCAGGCTATGGCTACACCTTC

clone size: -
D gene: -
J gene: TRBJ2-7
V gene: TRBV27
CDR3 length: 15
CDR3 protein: CASSSNSDKTYEQYF
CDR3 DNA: TGTGCCAGCAGTTCGAATAGCGACAAAACCTACGAGCAGTACTTC

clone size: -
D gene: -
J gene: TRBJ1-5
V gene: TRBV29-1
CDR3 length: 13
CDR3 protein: CSVGPGRFQPQHF
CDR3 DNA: TGCAGCGTTGGCCCTGGGAGATTTCAGCCCCAGCATTTT

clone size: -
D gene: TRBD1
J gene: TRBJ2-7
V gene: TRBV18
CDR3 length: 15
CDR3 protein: CASSPPGQGYYEQYF
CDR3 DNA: TGTGCCAGCTCACCACCTGGACAGGGGTACTACGAGCAGTACTTC

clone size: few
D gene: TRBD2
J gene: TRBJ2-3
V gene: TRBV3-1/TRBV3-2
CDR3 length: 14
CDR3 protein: CASSQSGGTDTQYF
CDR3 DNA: TGTGCCAGCAGCCAAAGCGGGGGCACAGATACGCAGTATTTT

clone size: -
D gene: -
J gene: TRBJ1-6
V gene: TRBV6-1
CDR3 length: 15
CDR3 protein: CASSENRAGASPLHF
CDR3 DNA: TGTGCCAGCAGTGAAAACAGAGCAGGGGCCTCACCCCTCCACTTT

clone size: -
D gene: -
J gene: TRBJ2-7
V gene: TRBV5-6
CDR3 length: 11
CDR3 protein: CASSSRYEQYF
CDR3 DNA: TGTGCCAGCAGCTCCAGATACGAGCAGTACTTC

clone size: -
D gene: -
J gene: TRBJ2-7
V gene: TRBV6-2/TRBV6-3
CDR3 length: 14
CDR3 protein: CASSLSGKNYEQYF
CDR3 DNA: TGTGCCAGCAGTTTGTCAGGGAAAAACTACGAGCAGTACTTC

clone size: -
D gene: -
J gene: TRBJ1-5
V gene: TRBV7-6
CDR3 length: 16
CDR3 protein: CASSLGGGNSNQPQHF
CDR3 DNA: TGTGCCAGCAGCTTAGGAGGCGGAAATAGCAATCAGCCCCAGCATTTT

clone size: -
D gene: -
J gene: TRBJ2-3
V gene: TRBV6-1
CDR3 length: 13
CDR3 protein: CASSERGTDTQYF
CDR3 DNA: TGTGCCAGCAGTGAACGGGGCACAGATACGCAGTATTTT